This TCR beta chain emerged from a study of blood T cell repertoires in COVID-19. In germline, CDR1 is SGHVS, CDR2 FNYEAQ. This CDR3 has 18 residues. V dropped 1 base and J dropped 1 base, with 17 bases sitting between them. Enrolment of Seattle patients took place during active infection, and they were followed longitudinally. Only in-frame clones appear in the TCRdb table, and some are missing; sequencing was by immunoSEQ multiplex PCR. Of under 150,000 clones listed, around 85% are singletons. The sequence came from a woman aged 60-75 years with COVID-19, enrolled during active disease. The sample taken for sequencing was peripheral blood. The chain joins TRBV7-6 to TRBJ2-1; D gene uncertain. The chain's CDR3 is CASSLGPSRWVSYNEQFF. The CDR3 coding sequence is TGTGCCAGCAGCTTAGGCCCCAGCAGGTGGGTTTCCTACAATGAGCAGTTCTTC.